These 15 T cell receptor beta chains share one sample of origin, sequenced in a study of post-analysis software for immune sequencing data. These TCRs are of unknown antigen specificity. Regarding the study as a whole: The five TRBV segments detected at higher frequency in patients than in controls included TRBV5-6, TRBV5-1 and TRBV20-1.

Unique-molecular-identifier-tagged TCR beta cDNA libraries were used. TCRdb fed the PCR reads into MiXCR, producing one record per CDR3 protein. The repertoire consists of 750,000 to 950,000 distinct CDR3 sequences, with under 60% occurring once and the leading ten covering 4.9%. The material sequenced was blood. The receptors were sampled from a girl aged 5 to 17 with multiple sclerosis.

The chain couples TRBV6-1 to TRBJ2-7, with a tentative D call TRBD1 (5 bases). Germline V gene sequence: CDR1 MNHNS, CDR2 SASEGT. This CDR3 is 13 amino acids long. V gave up 10 bases and J gave up 0 bases, with 13 bases separating them. The CDR3 is CANYYRSSYEQYF. As DNA, the CDR3 is TGTGCCAATTATTACAGGTCCTCCTACGAGCAGTACTTC.

The chain has TRBV4-3 and TRBJ2-1, with D possibly matching TRBD1 (6 bases). CDR1 LGHNA and CDR2 YSLEER come from the germline V gene. V was cut by 4 bases and J by 5 bases, with 24 bases left in between. The CDR3 totals 18 residues. The CDR3 protein is CASSPRTAALGIDNEQFF. DNA of the CDR3: TGCGCCAGCAGCCCCCGGACAGCGGCACTGGGGATTGACAATGAGCAGTTCTTC.

This clonotype was counted a single time. The rearrangement joins TRBV12-3 or TRBV12-4 to TRBJ2-4; TRBD2 agrees at 10 bases. The J call may be incorrect, as the DNA end agrees better with TRBJ2-7. The CDR3 extends over 15 amino acids. Written as DNA, the CDR3 is TGTGCCAGCAGTTCCCATAGCGGGAGGCTTTACGAGCAGTACTTC. Protein sequence: CASSSHSGRLYEQYF.

The chain combines TRBV20-1 with TRBJ2-7; D unresolved. The V gene lost 3 bases and the J gene lost 0 bases, with 9 bases spanning the gap. From germline, CDR1 is DFQATT and CDR2 SNEGSKA (reference sequence). CDR3 length equals 13 residues. The CDR3 DNA is TGCAGTGCTAGCGGGCCGAGCTCCTACGAGCAGTACTTC. Protein product: CSASGPSSYEQYF.

This chain links TRBV7-2 with TRBJ1-5, with TRBD1 as a possible D gene (6 bases). V shed 1 base and J shed 7 bases, with 11 bases lying between them. Germline lookup yields CDR1 SGHTA and CDR2 FQGNSA. This CDR3 is 14 amino acids long. CDR3: CASSLGGLRQPQHF. CDR3 DNA sequence: TGTGCCAGCAGCTTAGGGGGGCTGCGACAGCCCCAGCATTTT.

Concerning this clonotype itself: One end of the junction does not line up with germline, which may come from a read error. The chain is built from TRBV4-3 and TRBJ2-1; D is unclear. Germline V gives CDR1 LGHNA, CDR2 YSLEER. CDR3 size: 13 residues. The DNA of the CDR3 is TGCGCCAGCAGCCAAGTGCCGCACAGTCCCCAGTTCTTT. Its protein is CASSQVPHSPQFF.

This clonotype was observed a handful of times. V usage is TRBV10-3 and J usage is TRBJ2-7, with 12 bases that match TRBD2. CDR1 ENHRY and CDR2 SYGVKD come from the germline V gene. Losses at the gene ends were 2 bases for V and 3 bases for J; bases not matched to a gene: 2. The CDR3 is 15 amino acids. CDR3 coding DNA: TGTGCCATCAGTGAGGCTAGCGGGGGGGTCTACGAGCAGTACTTC. This encodes CAISEASGGVYEQYF.

This clonotype came up a few times. V usage is TRBV6-2 or TRBV6-3 and J usage is TRBJ2-5, with D tentatively TRBD2 (5 bases). Germline V gene data show CDR1 as MNHEY and CDR2 as SVGEGT. Trimming removed 7 bases from V and 7 bases from J, with 25 bases in between. The length of the CDR3 is 16 residues. The CDR3: CASTTSTTGIKVTQYF. The CDR3 DNA reads as TGTGCCAGCACCACCAGCACCACGGGGATTAAAGTGACCCAGTACTTC.

There are a few counts of this clonotype. The rearrangement links TRBV6-6 to TRBJ2-1, with 8 bases lining up with TRBD2. The ends lost 4 bases at V and 5 bases at J; junction bases unmatched: 4. Per germline, CDR1 MNHNY and CDR2 SVGAGI (reference sequence). This CDR3 region has 14 residues. The CDR3 region is CASSSGRGNNEQFF. The CDR3 region has the DNA TGTGCCAGCAGTTCCGGGAGGGGGAACAATGAGCAGTTCTTC.

The rearrangement joins TRBV28 to TRBJ2-1, with D possibly called TRBD1 or TRBD2 (5 bases each). The germline CDR1 and CDR2 sequences are MDHEN and SYDVKM. V lost 5 bases, J lost 11 bases, and 19 bases lay in between. This CDR3 is built from 14 residues. The CDR3 spells CASSIPGTAEKQFF. The DNA for the CDR3 is TGTGCCAGCAGTATACCCGGGACGGCTGAAAAGCAGTTCTTC.

V is TRBV7-2 and J is TRBJ1-2; TRBD1 aligns across 7 bases. The CDR3 totals 18 residues. Trimming removed 1 base from V and 1 base from J; junction bases left unmatched: 12. CDR1 SGHTA and CDR2 FQGNSA come from the germline V gene. Here the CDR3 DNA reads TGTGCCAGCAGCTTAGAAGGGGGCCCCCGTTCCTTTAACTATGGCTACACCTTC. As protein: CASSLEGGPRSFNYGYTF.

As for this clonotype: Relative to the germline gene, one junction end is altered; a read error may explain this. The J gene is TRBJ2-3, the V gene TRBV7-8; D uncertain. The germline V gene encodes CDR1 SGHVS and CDR2 FQNEAQ. The CDR3 runs 16 residues. The CDR3 sequence: CAGSLGYGRTTDTQYF. The CDR3 nucleotides read TGTGCCGGCAGCTTAGGGTACGGCAGGACCACAGATACGCAGTATTTT.

The rearrangement joins TRBV15 to TRBJ1-6, with a possible D match to TRBD1 (6 bases). V was clipped by 5 bases and J by 13 bases, with 12 bases between them. The CDR3 runs 12 residues. The germline CDR1 and CDR2 sequences are LNHNV and YYDKDF (reference sequence). The CDR3 DNA follows: TGTGCCACCAGCCCAAACAGGGAGCCCCTCCACTTT. This gives the protein CATSPNREPLHF.

V gene TRBV4-3 combines with J gene TRBJ2-4; 9 bases align to TRBD2. The DNA end is more similar to TRBJ2-7, so the J call may be wrong. Per germline, CDR1 LGHNA and CDR2 YSLEER. This CDR3 is built from 15 residues. This CDR3 is CASSQDSGRRDEQYF. CDR3 coding DNA: TGCGCCAGCAGCCAAGATAGCGGGAGACGCGACGAGCAGTACTTC.

V usage is TRBV5-1 and J usage is TRBJ2-3, with 10 positions matching TRBD2. CDR1 is SGHRS, CDR2 YFSETQ, per germline. CDR3 length: 16 amino acids. J gave up 5 bases and V 3 bases, and 9 bases lay outside the gene matches. The CDR3 reads CASSSSPAGGQDTQYF. The CDR3 DNA follows: TGCGCCAGCAGCTCCTCCCCAGCGGGAGGGCAAGATACGCAGTATTTT.